This record concerns one T cell receptor beta chain sequence. Produced via immunoSEQ multiplex PCR; TCRdb's table is partial and in-frame only. The profile shows fewer than 55,000 clones, around 96% of them singletons. Time point given: new active TB diagnosis, blood taken before or within 7 days of starting treatment. Each patient had positive sputum smear microscopy and/or positive culture. The data belong to a study of T cells in tuberculosis. Study-level information: Blood was taken before or within 7 days of anti-tuberculosis therapy.

Germline V gene sequence: CDR1 SGHNT, CDR2 YENEEA. Between the trimmed V and J ends, which lost 5 bases and 4 bases, there was a span of 14 bases. The CDR3 consists of 15 residues. The J gene is TRBJ2-2, the V gene TRBV11-3; D is perhaps TRBD1 (6 bases). The clonotype comes from an adult with tuberculosis. The starting material was PBMCs, obtained at tuberculosis diagnosis. CDR3 nucleotides: TGTGCCAGCAGCCCCTACCTGGGGGCCACCGGGGAGCTGTTTTTT. It is translated as CASSPYLGATGELFF.